The sequence of this TCR beta chain was determined in a study of cytotoxic CD8 clonotypes in ibrutinib-treated CLL. Study background: Recorded responses included approximately 25 partial and 2 complete; following median roughly 68 months, approximately 15 stayed remitted and about twelve progressed. Study-level findings and limits: Higher circulating CD8+ T-cell counts strongly accompanied higher baseline clonality, above age-matched healthy donors.

The CDR3 totals 14 residues. The ends were cut back, 7 bases at V and 0 bases at J, with 12 bases in the middle. Germline V gives CDR1 LNHDA, CDR2 SQIVND (reference sequence). Produced via immunoSEQ multiplex PCR; TCRdb's table is partial and in-frame only. The table records about 130,000 clones, 80% to 90% of them present only once. TCR beta libraries used around 2 micrograms of genomic DNA from cryopreserved PBMCs. Points on this clone: Its antigen is still unknown.

The sequencing used PBMCs, collected after 24 months of ibrutinib treatment. The gene calls are TRBV19 and TRBJ1-1; weak D call: TRBD1 (5 bases). The receptor was derived from a human donor with chronic lymphocytic leukemia. The CDR3 reads CASNPTGVNTEAFF. CDR3 nucleotide sequence: TGTGCCAGTAATCCCACAGGAGTGAACACTGAAGCTTTCTTT.